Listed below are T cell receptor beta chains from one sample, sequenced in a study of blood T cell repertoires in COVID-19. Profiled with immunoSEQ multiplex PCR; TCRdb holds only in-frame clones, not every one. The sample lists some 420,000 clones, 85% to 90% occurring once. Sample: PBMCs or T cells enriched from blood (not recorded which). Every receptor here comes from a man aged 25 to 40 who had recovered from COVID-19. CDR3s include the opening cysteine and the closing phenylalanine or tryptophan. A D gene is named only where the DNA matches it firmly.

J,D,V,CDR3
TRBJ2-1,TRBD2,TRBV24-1,CATSDPPGVGGDEQFF
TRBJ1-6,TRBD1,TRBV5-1,CASSEGTGYNSPLHF
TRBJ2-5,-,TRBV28,CASSSGQRETQYF
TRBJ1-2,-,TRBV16,CASSRPNNYGYTF
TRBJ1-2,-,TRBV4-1,CASSQGGQVLYGYTF
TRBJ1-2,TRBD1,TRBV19,CASSTPAGGAGYTF
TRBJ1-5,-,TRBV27,CASSRGGAMEQPQHF
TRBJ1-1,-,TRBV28,CASSYRGGTEAFF
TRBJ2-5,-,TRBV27,CASSLGLGWNQETQYF
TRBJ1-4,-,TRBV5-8,CASSRGGVQSEKLFF
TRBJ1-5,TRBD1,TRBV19,CASMGQGSNQPQHF
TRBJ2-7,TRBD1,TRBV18,CASSPVVTGGTYEQYF
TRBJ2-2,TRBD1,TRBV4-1,CASRGQGNTGELFF
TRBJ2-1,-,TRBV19,CASRSSGAGEQFF
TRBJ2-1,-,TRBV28,CASSLNREDRNEQFF
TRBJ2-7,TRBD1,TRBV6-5,CASSYSTGLGYEQYF
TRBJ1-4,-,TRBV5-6,CASSLYTGHNEKLFF
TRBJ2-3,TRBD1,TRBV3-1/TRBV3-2,CASSLLQGAPRTDTQYF
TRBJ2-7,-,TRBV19,CASSYRVGEQYF
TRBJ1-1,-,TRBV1,CTSSQKFQGAGTMNTEAFF
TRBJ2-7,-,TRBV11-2,CASSLDHSPRDEQYF
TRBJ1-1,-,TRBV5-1,CASSQDSIRTEAFF
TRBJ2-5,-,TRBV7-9,CASSRGETQYF
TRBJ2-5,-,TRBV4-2,CASSQVFPAGAGETQYF
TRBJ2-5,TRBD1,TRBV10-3,CAISLSGQQETQYF
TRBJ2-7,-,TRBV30,CAWSDGGLEWYEQYF